A selection of T cell receptor beta chains follows, all from one sample in a study of blood T cell repertoires in COVID-19. Only in-frame clones appear in the TCRdb table, and some are missing; sequencing was by immunoSEQ multiplex PCR. Of 110,000 to 150,000 clones in the sample, around 80% were seen once. Material for sequencing was peripheral blood. The receptor source for this set is a woman aged 50 to 60 with acute or convalescent COVID-19. The CDR3 runs from the conserved cysteine through the conserved F or W. Each record gives: CDR3 length, clone size, J gene, D gene, V gene, CDR3 protein, CDR3 DNA. A D gene is named only where the DNA matches it firmly. A row's size may be missing; if present it is once, few, many or a size class.

CDR3 length: 14; clone size: -; J gene: TRBJ1-5; D gene: -; V gene: TRBV18; CDR3 protein: CASSPYRDNQPQHF; CDR3 DNA: TGTGCCAGCTCACCGTATCGGGACAATCAGCCCCAGCATTTT
CDR3 length: 13; clone size: -; J gene: TRBJ2-1; D gene: -; V gene: TRBV12-3/TRBV12-4; CDR3 protein: CASQRNSYNEQFF; CDR3 DNA: TGTGCCAGCCAGCGGAACTCCTACAATGAGCAGTTCTTC
CDR3 length: 13; clone size: once; J gene: TRBJ1-2; D gene: -; V gene: TRBV7-3; CDR3 protein: CASSLNSGYGYTF; CDR3 DNA: TGTGCCAGCAGCTTAAACAGCGGGTATGGCTACACCTTC
CDR3 length: 15; clone size: -; J gene: TRBJ1-4; D gene: -; V gene: TRBV6-1; CDR3 protein: CASRTLGGEGEKLFF; CDR3 DNA: TGTGCCAGCAGAACCCTCGGGGGGGAGGGAGAAAAACTGTTTTTT
CDR3 length: 13; clone size: -; J gene: TRBJ2-5; D gene: TRBD1; V gene: TRBV30; CDR3 protein: CAWSRQGEETQYF; CDR3 DNA: TGTGCCTGGAGTAGGCAGGGGGAAGAGACCCAGTACTTC
CDR3 length: 11; clone size: -; J gene: TRBJ2-1; D gene: -; V gene: TRBV12-3/TRBV12-4; CDR3 protein: CASSPRVRQFF; CDR3 DNA: TGTGCCAGCAGTCCGCGGGTCCGCCAGTTCTTC
CDR3 length: 14; clone size: -; J gene: TRBJ2-2; D gene: -; V gene: TRBV9; CDR3 protein: CASSLATNTGELFF; CDR3 DNA: TGTGCCAGCAGCCTCGCTACGAACACCGGGGAGCTGTTTTTT
CDR3 length: 14; clone size: -; J gene: TRBJ1-4; D gene: TRBD1; V gene: TRBV19; CDR3 protein: CASSIRTGGEKLFF; CDR3 DNA: TGTGCCAGTAGTATACGGACAGGGGGTGAAAAACTGTTTTTT
CDR3 length: 14; clone size: once; J gene: TRBJ1-5; D gene: -; V gene: TRBV5-8; CDR3 protein: CASSVTENNQPQHF; CDR3 DNA: TGTGCCAGCAGCGTTACAGAAAACAATCAGCCCCAGCATTTT
CDR3 length: 15; clone size: -; J gene: TRBJ2-1; D gene: TRBD2; V gene: TRBV20-1; CDR3 protein: CSASAGLESSGEQFF; CDR3 DNA: TGCAGTGCTAGTGCTGGACTAGAGTCTTCGGGTGAGCAGTTCTTC
CDR3 length: 11; clone size: -; J gene: TRBJ1-2; D gene: -; V gene: TRBV3-1/TRBV3-2; CDR3 protein: CASSPGAGYTF; CDR3 DNA: TGTGCCAGCAGCCCAGGGGCCGGCTACACCTTC
CDR3 length: 16; clone size: -; J gene: TRBJ1-5; D gene: TRBD1; V gene: TRBV5-5; CDR3 protein: CASSLRTGPFNQPQHF; CDR3 DNA: TGTGCCAGCAGCTTGCGGACAGGGCCCTTCAATCAGCCCCAGCATTTT
CDR3 length: 14; clone size: -; J gene: TRBJ1-1; D gene: -; V gene: TRBV19; CDR3 protein: CASTRREGGTEAFF; CDR3 DNA: TGTGCCAGTACCAGACGAGAGGGGGGGACCGAAGCTTTCTTT
CDR3 length: 13; clone size: -; J gene: TRBJ2-3; D gene: -; V gene: TRBV10-3; CDR3 protein: CAINGDNTDTQYF; CDR3 DNA: TGTGCCATCAACGGGGACAACACAGATACGCAGTATTTT
CDR3 length: 14; clone size: -; J gene: TRBJ2-2; D gene: -; V gene: TRBV6-5; CDR3 protein: CASSTYRATGELFF; CDR3 DNA: TGTGCCAGCAGTACGTACAGGGCTACCGGGGAGCTGTTTTTT
CDR3 length: 15; clone size: -; J gene: TRBJ1-1; D gene: -; V gene: TRBV20-1; CDR3 protein: CSASTGGLVSAEAFF; CDR3 DNA: TGCAGTGCTAGTACTGGGGGACTCGTTTCGGCTGAAGCTTTCTTT
CDR3 length: 14; clone size: -; J gene: TRBJ1-2; D gene: -; V gene: TRBV18; CDR3 protein: CASSPDWTVYGYTF; CDR3 DNA: TGTGCCAGCTCACCCGACTGGACAGTCTATGGCTACACCTTC
CDR3 length: 11; clone size: -; J gene: TRBJ2-3; D gene: -; V gene: TRBV7-9; CDR3 protein: CASSLRNTQYF; CDR3 DNA: TGTGCCAGCAGCCTGAGAAATACGCAGTATTTT
CDR3 length: 12; clone size: -; J gene: TRBJ1-4; D gene: -; V gene: TRBV6-6; CDR3 protein: CASSWTDEKLFF; CDR3 DNA: TGTGCCAGCAGTTGGACAGACGAAAAACTGTTTTTT
CDR3 length: 15; clone size: -; J gene: TRBJ1-5; D gene: -; V gene: TRBV2; CDR3 protein: CASSEGLGGVQPQHF; CDR3 DNA: TGTGCCAGCAGTGAAGGGTTGGGGGGAGTCCAGCCCCAGCATTTT
CDR3 length: 17; clone size: -; J gene: TRBJ1-3; D gene: -; V gene: TRBV7-2; CDR3 protein: CASSLAPGGNSGNTIYF; CDR3 DNA: TGTGCCAGCAGCTTAGCCCCGGGGGGAAACTCTGGAAACACCATATATTTT